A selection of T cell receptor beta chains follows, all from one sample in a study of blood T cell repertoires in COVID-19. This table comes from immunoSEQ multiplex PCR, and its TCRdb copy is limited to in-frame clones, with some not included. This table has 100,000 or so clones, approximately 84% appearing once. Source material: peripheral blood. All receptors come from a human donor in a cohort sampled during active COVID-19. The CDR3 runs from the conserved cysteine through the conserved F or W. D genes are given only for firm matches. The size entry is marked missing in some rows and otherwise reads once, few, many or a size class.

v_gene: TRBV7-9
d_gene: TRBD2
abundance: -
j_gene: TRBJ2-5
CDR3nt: TGTGCCAGCAGCTTTACCCGACTAGCGGGCGAGACCCAGTACTTC
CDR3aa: CASSFTRLAGETQYF

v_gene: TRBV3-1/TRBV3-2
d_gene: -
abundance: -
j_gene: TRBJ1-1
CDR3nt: TGTGCCAGCAGCCAAGATCGGTCCCTTTTAGGGGAAGGGAACACTGAAGCTTTCTTT
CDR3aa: CASSQDRSLLGEGNTEAFF

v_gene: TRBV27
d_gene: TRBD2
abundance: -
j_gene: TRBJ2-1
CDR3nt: TGTGCCAGCAGTTTGTCTAGCGGGAGGGTTAATGAGCAGTTCTTC
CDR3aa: CASSLSSGRVNEQFF

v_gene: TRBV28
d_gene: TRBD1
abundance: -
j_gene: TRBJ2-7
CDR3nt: TGTGCCAGCAGCTACATCTCCGGACAGGGACAAGGTCCGGTCGAGCAGTACTTC
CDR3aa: CASSYISGQGQGPVEQYF

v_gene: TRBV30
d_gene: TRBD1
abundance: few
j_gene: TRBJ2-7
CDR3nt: TGTGCCTGGAGTATTCCGGGACAGGGTGCCTACGAGCAGTACTTC
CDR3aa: CAWSIPGQGAYEQYF

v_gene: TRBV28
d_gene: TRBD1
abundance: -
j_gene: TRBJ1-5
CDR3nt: TGTGCCAGCAGCCCCTCCCAGGGGGCGAGGGGTAGCAATCAGCCCCAGCATTTT
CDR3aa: CASSPSQGARGSNQPQHF

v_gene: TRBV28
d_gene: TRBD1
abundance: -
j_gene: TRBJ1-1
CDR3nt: TGTGCCAGCAGGGCGGGACAGGGAGACAAAGCTTTCTTT
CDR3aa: CASRAGQGDKAFF

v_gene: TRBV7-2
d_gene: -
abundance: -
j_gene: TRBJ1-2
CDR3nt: TGTGCCAGCAGCTTAGCCTCAGGGGTCGACTACACCTTC
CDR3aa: CASSLASGVDYTF

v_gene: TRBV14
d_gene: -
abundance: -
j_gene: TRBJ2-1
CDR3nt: TGTGCCAGCAGCCATACCAGGGGAGCGGTTTTCGGTGAGCAGTTCTTC
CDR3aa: CASSHTRGAVFGEQFF

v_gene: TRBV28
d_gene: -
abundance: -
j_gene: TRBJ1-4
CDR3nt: TGTGCCAGCAGTGAGAATATGATCGTCGAAAAACTGTTTTTT
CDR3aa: CASSENMIVEKLFF

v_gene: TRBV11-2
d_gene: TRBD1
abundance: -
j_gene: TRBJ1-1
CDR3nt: TGTGCCAGCAGCTGGGGGACAGGGAAGACTGAAGCTTTCTTT
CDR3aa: CASSWGTGKTEAFF

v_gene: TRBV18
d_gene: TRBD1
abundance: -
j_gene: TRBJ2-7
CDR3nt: TGTGCCAGCTCACCTCCAAACAGGGGCGACGAGCAGTACTTC
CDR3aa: CASSPPNRGDEQYF

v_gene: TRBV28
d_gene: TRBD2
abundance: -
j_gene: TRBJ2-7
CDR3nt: TGTGCCAGCAGTTTGACTGCGGGAGTATTTAATTACGAGCAGTACTTC
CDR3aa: CASSLTAGVFNYEQYF

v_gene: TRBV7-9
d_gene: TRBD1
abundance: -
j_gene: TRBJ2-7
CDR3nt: TGTGCCAGCAGCTTGACAGGGCGGTCCTACGAGCAGTACTTC
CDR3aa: CASSLTGRSYEQYF

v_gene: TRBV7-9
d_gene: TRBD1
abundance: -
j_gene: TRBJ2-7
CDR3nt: TGTGCCAGCAGCGGCCGGGACAGGAGATCCTACGAGCAGTACTTC
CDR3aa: CASSGRDRRSYEQYF

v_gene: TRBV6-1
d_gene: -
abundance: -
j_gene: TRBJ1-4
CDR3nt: TGTGCCAGCAGTGATGGGTTTCGGGGATTGGGTGAAAAACTGTTTTTT
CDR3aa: CASSDGFRGLGEKLFF

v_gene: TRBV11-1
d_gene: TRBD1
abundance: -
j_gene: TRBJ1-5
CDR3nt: TGTGCCAGCAGCTTAGCCCCCGGGACAGGTTCTGGTCAGCCCCAGCATTTT
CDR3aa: CASSLAPGTGSGQPQHF

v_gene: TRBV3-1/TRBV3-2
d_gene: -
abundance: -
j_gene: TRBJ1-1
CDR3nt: TGTGCCAGCAGCCAAGCCTCTCGACTCAGGAACACTGAAGCTTTCTTT
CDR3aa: CASSQASRLRNTEAFF